What follows are 5 T cell receptor beta chains derived from one specimen sequenced in a study of CD8+CD57+ T cells in acquired aplastic anemia. Previously, flow cytometry had revealed CD8+CD57+ cell expansion in the patients chosen for sequencing. It was genomic DNA that served as the template for profiling TCR beta VDJ and CDR3. TCRdb reprocessed the reads via MiXCR and lists one record per CDR3 protein. Among a few hundred thousand distinct CDR3 sequences listed, less than 60% were seen once. The sample consisted of sorted CD4+, CD8+, or CD8+CD57+ T cells (not recorded which) from PBMCs. The receptors derive from a human donor with aplastic anemia.

This chain connects TRBV29-1 to TRBJ1-1, with D tentatively TRBD1 (5 bases). This CDR3 is 13 amino acids long. Trimming stripped 4 bases from V and 4 bases from J, with 13 bases between. The germline V gene encodes CDR1 SQVTM and CDR2 ANQGSEA. CDR3 amino acids: CSVVGGLGTEAFF. CDR3 bases: TGCAGCGTTGTTGGGGGACTAGGCACTGAAGCTTTCTTT.

V gene TRBV7-9 combines with J gene TRBJ1-6; 7 bases are a match to TRBD1. This CDR3 has 15 residues. Germline lookup yields CDR1 SEHNR and CDR2 FQNEAQ (reference sequence). V dropped 5 bases and J dropped 7; count of bases not matched to a gene: 8. For the CDR3, the DNA is TGTGCCAGCAGCCGTACCGGGACAGAGAATTCACCCCTCCACTTT. Translation gives CASSRTGTENSPLHF.

This clonotype was counted only a few times. The J gene is TRBJ1-1, the V gene TRBV5-1, with a tentative D call TRBD1 (6 bases). CDR1 is SGHRS, CDR2 YFSETQ, per germline. The CDR3 has 15 residues. Trimming shortened V by 0 bases and J by 5 bases, and 14 bases separated the two germline ends. The CDR3 coding sequence is TGCGCCAGCAGCTTGGAAGGGGGGAGGGATACTGAAGCTTTCTTT. This encodes CASSLEGGRDTEAFF.

V usage is TRBV10-3 and J usage is TRBJ1-1, with D hard to call. Per germline, CDR1 ENHRY and CDR2 SYGVKD. CDR3 size: 14 residues. Trimming left V 4 bases short and J 4 bases short, with 13 bases between. The CDR3 here is CAISGGGLPTEAFF. The CDR3 nucleotides are TGTGCCATCAGTGGGGGAGGACTCCCCACTGAAGCTTTCTTT.

In this sample, this clonotype turned up many times. V is TRBV11-2 and J is TRBJ1-6; 10 bases are shared with TRBD1. Unmatched junction bases numbered 2, after V lost 3 bases and J lost 0 bases. CDR1 SGHAT and CDR2 FQNNGV come from the germline V gene. This CDR3 has 17 amino acids. The CDR3 region is CASSLGQGSSYNSPLHF. The CDR3 DNA reads as TGTGCCAGCAGCTTGGGACAGGGGAGCTCCTATAATTCACCCCTCCACTTT.